This is a list of T cell receptor beta chains from one sample in a study of blood T cell repertoires in COVID-19. The table came from immunoSEQ multiplex PCR; TCRdb's copy has only in-frame clones and leaves some out. The sample shows 70,000 to 95,000 clones, about 81% of them seen only once. Sequences were obtained from peripheral blood. The receptors here all came from a human donor in a cohort sampled during active COVID-19. Both conserved end residues are part of each CDR3. The order of the fields is V gene, D gene, clone size, J gene, CDR3 protein, CDR3 DNA. D genes are given only for firm matches. The listing skips clone size in some rows; elsewhere it reads once, few, many or a size class.

TRBV28	TRBD1	-	TRBJ1-5	CASTYSRQGAQPYQPQHF	TGTGCCAGCACCTACAGCCGACAGGGGGCCCAACCTTATCAGCCCCAGCATTTT
TRBV10-3	TRBD1	once	TRBJ1-6	CAIRPGQGSDNSPLHF	TGTGCCATCAGACCCGGACAGGGATCCGATAATTCACCCCTCCACTTT
TRBV7-8	-	-	TRBJ2-2	CASSYTGNTGELFF	TGTGCCAGCAGCTATACAGGGAACACCGGGGAGCTGTTTTTT
TRBV11-2	TRBD1	-	TRBJ2-5	CASSPGQAQRETQYF	TGTGCCAGCAGCCCGGGACAGGCTCAGCGGGAGACCCAGTACTTC
TRBV9	TRBD2	few	TRBJ2-3	CASSVGSGGSDTQYF	TGTGCCAGCAGCGTAGGTAGCGGGGGGTCAGATACGCAGTATTTT
TRBV14	TRBD2	-	TRBJ2-1	CASSRWEGEDNEQFF	TGTGCCAGCAGCCGCTGGGAGGGTGAGGACAATGAGCAGTTCTTC
TRBV7-3	-	-	TRBJ1-1	CASGRVLNTEAFF	TGTGCCAGCGGGCGGGTACTGAACACTGAAGCTTTCTTT
TRBV27	TRBD1	-	TRBJ2-7	CASSSGTEIYEQYF	TGTGCCAGCAGTTCCGGGACAGAAATCTACGAGCAGTACTTC
TRBV11-2	TRBD2	-	TRBJ2-1	CASERGRSYNEQFF	TGTGCCAGCGAGCGGGGGCGCTCCTACAATGAGCAGTTCTTC
TRBV30	-	-	TRBJ2-3	CAWSGGGAADTQYF	TGTGCCTGGAGTGGGGGGGGCGCAGCAGATACGCAGTATTTT
TRBV4-2	TRBD1	-	TRBJ1-6	CASSQAPQGAYNSPLHF	TGTGCCAGCAGCCAAGCACCTCAGGGGGCCTATAATTCACCCCTCCACTTT
TRBV24-1	TRBD2	-	TRBJ2-1	CATSGRAEGRGVYNEQFF	TGTGCCACCAGTGGTCGCGCCGAGGGGCGGGGGGTTTACAATGAGCAGTTCTTC
TRBV27	-	-	TRBJ1-2	CASSSVQENYGYTF	TGTGCCAGCAGTTCGGTACAGGAGAACTATGGCTACACCTTC
TRBV11-2	-	-	TRBJ2-3	CASSPRTRGADTQYF	TGTGCCAGCAGCCCTAGGACTAGGGGGGCAGATACGCAGTATTTT
TRBV25-1	-	-	TRBJ2-1	CARPPGLAGYFCEQFF	-
TRBV27	-	-	TRBJ1-4	CASSWRGGRNEKLFF	TGTGCCAGCAGTTGGAGGGGAGGGCGGAATGAAAAACTGTTTTTT
TRBV3-1/TRBV3-2	-	-	TRBJ1-6	CASSHRQIPPLHF	TGTGCCAGCAGCCACCGACAGATCCCACCCCTCCACTTT
TRBV6-5	TRBD1	-	TRBJ1-1	CATVDRRNTEAFF	TGTGCCACCGTGGACAGGAGGAACACTGAAGCTTTCTTT
TRBV5-4	-	-	TRBJ1-2	CASTPTQGGGYGYTF	TGTGCCAGCACCCCTACCCAGGGCGGGGGCTATGGCTACACCTTC
TRBV5-4	-	-	TRBJ2-3	CASSLLGVDDTQYF	TGTGCCAGCAGCTTGCTCGGGGTTGACGATACGCAGTATTTT
TRBV14	-	-	TRBJ2-1	CASSQVGGTLGDEQFF	TGTGCCAGCAGCCAAGTTGGCGGGACGCTTGGGGATGAGCAGTTCTTC
TRBV11-2	-	-	TRBJ2-7	CASSFEAYEQYF	TGTGCCAGCAGCTTCGAGGCCTACGAGCAGTACTTC
TRBV2	-	-	TRBJ2-5	CGGGELRETQYF	TGTGGAGGGGGGGAACTCCGGGAGACCCAGTACTTC
TRBV29-1	TRBD1	-	TRBJ1-2	CSVATGGYGYTF	TGCAGCGTTGCCACAGGGGGATATGGCTACACCTTC
TRBV19	TRBD1	-	TRBJ2-7	CASSITQGRYEQYF	TGTGCCAGTAGTATTACACAGGGGCGCTACGAGCAGTACTTC
TRBV5-1	-	-	TRBJ1-2	CASSLDPTGRRPGYTF	TGCGCCAGCAGCTTGGACCCGACAGGCCGTCGTCCTGGCTACACCTTC
TRBV5-1	-	once	TRBJ2-7	CASSLVLGSYEQYF	TGCGCCAGCAGCTTGGTACTCGGCTCCTACGAGCAGTACTTC
TRBV5-1	-	-	TRBJ2-7	CASSLVGYEQYF	TGCGCCAGCAGCTTGGTCGGTTACGAGCAGTACTTC
TRBV4-1	TRBD1	-	TRBJ2-4	CASSRQGAEAKNIQYF	TGCGCCAGCAGTCGGCAGGGGGCCGAGGCCAAAAACATTCAGTACTTC
TRBV5-4	-	-	TRBJ2-7	CASSNRLGGSSSYEQYF	TGTGCCAGCAGCAATCGTTTGGGAGGCTCGAGCTCCTACGAGCAGTACTTC
TRBV30	TRBD2	-	TRBJ2-5	CAWSTGLAGGRSETQYF	TGTGCCTGGAGTACGGGACTAGCGGGGGGGCGGAGTGAGACCCAGTACTTC
TRBV5-1	-	-	TRBJ2-5	CASSLEGEETQYF	TGCGCCAGCAGCTTGGAGGGGGAAGAGACCCAGTACTTC
TRBV3-1/TRBV3-2	TRBD2	-	TRBJ2-5	CASSHPGTKETQYF	TGTGCCAGCAGCCACCCCGGGACTAAAGAGACCCAGTACTTC
TRBV6-6	TRBD2	-	TRBJ2-4	CASSYSAGGPQNIQYF	TGTGCCAGCAGTTACTCCGCGGGGGGGCCCCAAAACATTCAGTACTTC
TRBV3-1/TRBV3-2	-	-	TRBJ1-6	CASSQGAIPLHF	TGTGCCAGCAGCCAGGGAGCTATACCCCTCCACTTT
TRBV24-1	-	-	TRBJ2-5	CATSDPDKYQETQYF	TGTGCCACCAGTGACCCCGACAAATACCAAGAGACCCAGTACTTC
TRBV9	-	-	TRBJ2-2	CASSRKGKSNTGELFF	TGTGCCAGCAGCAGAAAGGGGAAATCGAACACCGGGGAGCTGTTTTTT
TRBV18	-	-	TRBJ1-2	CASSPSGTTNYGYTF	TGTGCCAGCTCACCATCCGGGACAACTAACTATGGCTACACCTTC
TRBV7-2	-	-	TRBJ2-7	CASSSPTVAHYEQYF	TGTGCCAGCAGCTCCCCCACAGTGGCCCATTACGAGCAGTACTTC
TRBV5-8	-	-	TRBJ2-2	CASSSITAGELFF	TGTGCCAGCAGCTCTATCACGGCCGGGGAGCTGTTTTTT
TRBV19	-	-	TRBJ1-6	CASSVRTENSPLHF	TGTGCCAGTAGTGTACGGACAGAAAATTCACCCCTCCACTTT
TRBV7-9	-	once	TRBJ1-6	CASSSNRDSPLHF	TGTGCCAGCAGCTCGAACAGGGATTCACCCCTCCACTTT
TRBV11-2	-	-	TRBJ1-4	CASSLVWQGQEKLFF	TGTGCCAGCAGCTTAGTCTGGCAGGGTCAAGAAAAACTGTTTTTT
TRBV19	TRBD2	-	TRBJ2-3	CASSSSGGRADTQYF	TGTGCCAGTAGCTCCAGCGGGGGCCGAGCAGATACGCAGTATTTT
TRBV7-9	-	-	TRBJ1-1	CASSLELMNTEAFF	TGTGCCAGCAGCTTAGAGCTGATGAACACTGAAGCTTTCTTT